These 28 T cell receptor beta chains were all obtained from the same sample, sequenced in a study of human CD8 memory T cell subsets. The authors made TCR beta libraries using UMI-labeled 5' RACE. TCRdb processed the 5' RACE reads again and assigns one entry to each CDR3 protein, with no DNA. The sample totals 5,600 or so distinct CDR3 sequences. What was sequenced was CD8+ effector memory T cells (TEM) sorted from PBMCs. Subset described: effector memory CD8 T cells, CCR7- CD45RO+ CD95+. These receptors came from a human donor in good health.

This CDR3 reads CASSPGNTEAFF. V and J are TRBV4-1 and TRBJ1-1. The germline CDR1 and CDR2 sequences are MGHRA and YSYEKL. There are 12 residues in the CDR3.

The gene calls are TRBV28 and TRBJ2-5; absent DNA, TCRdb's TRBD1 call cannot be checked. In germline, CDR1 is MDHEN, CDR2 SYDVKM. There are 18 residues in the CDR3. The CDR3 sequence: CASSLGVPGQTYQETQYF.

The V call is TRBV7-2, the J call TRBJ2-7; no DNA is available, so the TRBD2 call from TCRdb remains unchecked. From germline, CDR1 is SGHTA and CDR2 FQGNSA. CDR3 length: 18 amino acids. This CDR3 is CASSLVPPLAGGLYEQYF.

The chain combines TRBV3-1 with TRBJ2-1. Looked up from germline, CDR1 is LGHDT and CDR2 is YNNKEL (reference sequence). CDR3 length: 15 amino acids. Here the CDR3 reads CASSQDLSSYNEQFF.

The chain has TRBV7-9 and TRBJ2-1; TCRdb's assignment of TRBD1 cannot be checked, as there is no DNA. The CDR3 is made up of 13 amino acids. In germline, CDR1 is SEHNR, CDR2 FQNEAQ (reference sequence). The CDR3 loop reads CASSAGTGNEQFF.

This clonotype is medium-sized (0.01 to 0.1%) by frequency. This chain's CDR3 is CSAPSGDTEAFF. The J gene is TRBJ1-1, the V gene TRBV20-1; without DNA, the TCRdb call of TRBD1 cannot be checked. The CDR3 extends over 12 amino acids. Germline loops: CDR1 DFQATT, CDR2 SNEGSKA (reference sequence).

The chain couples TRBV12-5 to TRBJ2-3. Per germline, CDR1 LGHNT and CDR2 FRNRAP. The CDR3 runs 15 residues. This chain's CDR3 is CASGLAQTSTDTQYF.

The chain recombines TRBV19 with TRBJ2-1. The CDR3 is 14 residues long. Germline V gene lookup returns CDR1 LNHDA and CDR2 SQIVND (reference sequence). The CDR3 here is CASNGASSYNEQFF.

The chain links TRBV2 to TRBJ1-4. The CDR3 runs 14 residues. Per germline, CDR1 SNHLY and CDR2 FYNNEI. CDR3 sequence reads: CASSDSQENEKLFF.

The chain uses TRBV29-1 and TRBJ2-7; TCRdb lists TRBD1, though no DNA is available to test this call. CDR1 is SQVTM, CDR2 ANQGSEA, per germline. This CDR3 is 12 amino acids long. This CDR3 is CSVPIGAREQYF.

The gene calls are TRBV13 and TRBJ2-1; TCRdb's D gene call, TRBD2, goes unchecked for lack of DNA. This CDR3 has 14 residues. Germline V gene data show CDR1 as PRHDT and CDR2 as FYEKMQ (reference sequence). CDR3: CASSGLAGNNEQFF.

V usage is TRBV7-3 and J usage is TRBJ2-7; TCRdb gives TRBD2 as the D gene, but with no DNA this cannot be confirmed. Germline V gene sequence: CDR1 SGHTA, CDR2 FQGTGA. This CDR3 has 16 residues. CDR3 loop: CASSKHGLAGAKEQYF.

The V call is TRBV9, the J call TRBJ2-7; the TCRdb call, TRBD2, lacks DNA for checking. CDR3 length equals 13 residues. Germline values: CDR1 SGDLS, CDR2 YYNGEE. The CDR3 spells CASSNPPAVEQYF.

The chain employs TRBV5-1 and TRBJ2-1. CDR3 size: 15 residues. Germline V gene data show CDR1 as SGHRS and CDR2 as YFSETQ. Here the CDR3 reads CASSLEQSSYNEQFF.

This rearrangement joins TRBV6-4 to TRBJ1-2; no DNA is available, so the TRBD1 call from TCRdb remains unchecked. CDR1 and CDR2 from the germline V gene are MRHNA and SNTAGT. There are 14 residues in the CDR3. The CDR3: CASSDGTGLYGYTF.

The chain employs TRBV27 and TRBJ2-7; TCRdb picks TRBD1, but there is no DNA to check that call. Germline values: CDR1 MNHEY, CDR2 SMNVEV (reference sequence). This CDR3 region has 13 residues. CDR3 sequence reads: CASSLGGGGEQYF.

The gene calls are TRBV7-8 and TRBJ2-1. Germline lookup yields CDR1 SGHVS and CDR2 FQNEAQ. This CDR3 is 16 amino acids long. CDR3 amino acids: CASSSTEAGGYNEQFF.

This chain uses TRBV10-3 with TRBJ2-2; TCRdb designates TRBD2, a call that cannot be tested without DNA. From germline, CDR1 is ENHRY and CDR2 SYGVKD. The CDR3 has 15 residues. CDR3 in amino acids: CAISRTSGNTGELFF.

The CDR3 region is CASSVVAGGLVGNEQFF. This chain links TRBV9 with TRBJ2-1; TCRdb calls TRBD2, which cannot be checked without DNA. The germline V gene encodes CDR1 SGDLS and CDR2 YYNGEE. CDR3 length equals 17 residues.

The chain joins TRBV5-8 to TRBJ2-1; TCRdb's D call of TRBD1 is untestable without DNA. CDR3 size: 13 residues. Germline CDR1 and CDR2: SGHTS and YDEGEE. The CDR3: CASSWGQGDEQFF.

The gene calls are TRBV6-2 or TRBV6-3 and TRBJ1-2. The CDR3 sequence is 13 residues long. CDR1 MNHEY and CDR2 SVGEGT come from the germline V gene. The CDR3 loop reads CASSLREIEGYTF.

The chain recombines TRBV19 with TRBJ2-1; TCRdb selects TRBD1, and the lack of DNA leaves this call unchecked. The CDR3 has 17 amino acids. Germline loops: CDR1 LNHDA, CDR2 SQIVND (reference sequence). This CDR3 reads CASSSPPFWQTYNEQFF.

V and J are TRBV9 and TRBJ1-1; TCRdb picks TRBD1, but there is no DNA to check that call. This CDR3 is built from 15 residues. Looked up from germline, CDR1 is SGDLS and CDR2 is YYNGEE. CDR3 amino acids: CASSALQGLNTEAFF. The full variable domain, in which reference TRBV9 and TRBJ1-1 provide the parts outside the CDR3, is DSGVTQTPKHLITATGQRVTLRCSPRSGDLSVYWYQQSLDQGLQFLIQYYNGEERAKGNILERFSAQQFPDLHSELNLSSLELGDSALYFCASSALQGLNTEAFFGQGTRLTVV.

This sequence joins TRBV21-1 and TRBJ1-5. TRBV21-1 corresponds to a pseudogene. The CDR3 consists of 16 residues. The CDR3 sequence: CASSKVGRGRYQPQHF.

V is TRBV25-1 and J is TRBJ2-2; the TRBD2 assignment by TCRdb is unverifiable without DNA. This CDR3 is built from 13 residues. Germline CDR1 and CDR2: MGHDK and SYGVNS. CDR3: CASSERATGELFF.

The rearrangement uses TRBV20-1 and TRBJ2-1; TCRdb returns TRBD2, unconfirmable since there is no DNA. The CDR3 runs to 17 residues. CDR1 DFQATT and CDR2 SNEGSKA come from the germline V gene (reference sequence). The CDR3 reads CSARDPLTGEGYNEQFF.

The V and J genes are TRBV28 and TRBJ2-4; TCRdb returns TRBD2, unconfirmable since there is no DNA. This CDR3 has 13 amino acids. Per germline, CDR1 MDHEN and CDR2 SYDVKM. The CDR3: CASSLSGGDIQYF. Filled out from reference TRBV28 and TRBJ2-4, the complete variable domain reads DVKVTQSSRYLVKRTGEKVFLECVQDMDHENMFWYRQDPGLGLRLIYFSYDVKMKEKGDIPEGYSVSREKKERFSLILESASTNQTSMYLCASSLSGGDIQYFGAGTRLSVL.

This chain joins TRBV20-1 and TRBJ1-1; TCRdb proposes TRBD1, but this gene call is untestable without DNA. The germline V gene has CDR1 DFQATT and CDR2 SNEGSKA (reference sequence). The CDR3 totals 12 residues. This chain's CDR3 is CSARPGIAEAFF.